The next 7 T cell receptor beta chains were all read from a single sample in a study of blood T cell repertoires in COVID-19. Data came from immunoSEQ multiplex PCR; TCRdb stores just in-frame clones and leaves some out. The repertoire holds 450,000 to 500,000 clones, with approximately 85% as singletons. Sequenced input: peripheral blood. All receptors come from a human donor in a cohort sampled during active COVID-19.

The chain is built from TRBV5-1 and TRBJ2-5; tentatively, D is TRBD2 (5 bases). The CDR3 totals 13 residues. Looked up from germline, CDR1 is SGHRS and CDR2 is YFSETQ. Deletions cut 6 bases from V and 5 bases from J, with 14 bases between. Here the CDR3 reads CASKTRVMETQYF. DNA for the CDR3: TGCGCCAGCAAAACTAGAGTGATGGAGACCCAGTACTTC.

The gene calls are TRBV7-2 and TRBJ2-7; D is uncertain. The germline V gene has CDR1 SGHTA and CDR2 FQGNSA. The CDR3 length is 14 residues. Trimming removed 2 bases at V and 0 bases at J, with 8 bases between. CDR3 DNA sequence: TGTGCCAGCAGCTTACAGGCGAGCTCCTACGAGCAGTACTTC. The encoded protein is CASSLQASSYEQYF.

The V gene is TRBV5-8, the J gene TRBJ1-1; the match to TRBD1 covers 9 bases. The trim removed 6 bases at V and 4 bases at J, leaving 10 bases unmatched. The CDR3 has 15 amino acids. CDR1 and CDR2 (germline): SGHTS, YDEGEE. The CDR3 sequence: CASKLGQGGGTEAFF. The DNA of the CDR3 is TGTGCCAGCAAACTGGGACAGGGAGGAGGCACTGAAGCTTTCTTT.

CDR3 residues: CASRTSTSHNTQYF. The CDR3 DNA follows: TGTGCCAGCAGGACTAGCACTTCCCACAATACGCAGTATTTT. The rearrangement links TRBV5-4 to TRBJ2-3; 7 nucleotides agree with TRBD2. The germline V gene encodes CDR1 SGHNT and CDR2 YYREEE (reference sequence). J gave up 7 bases and V 5 bases, and 10 bases lay outside the gene matches. This CDR3 contains 14 residues.

This clone was recorded a few times. The V call is TRBV10-3, the J call TRBJ1-1; no clear D gene. The V end lost 3 bases, the J end lost 1 base, and 12 bases lay between the germline ends. Germline V lookup: CDR1 ENHRY, CDR2 SYGVKD. The CDR3 covers 15 residues. CDR3 nucleotide sequence: TGTGCCATCAGTGAAACGAGTGATGGGAACACTGAAGCTTTCTTT. This sequence encodes CAISETSDGNTEAFF.

This rearrangement joins TRBV7-9 to TRBJ2-1; 11 bases map to TRBD2. Germline-derived CDR1 and CDR2 are SEHNR and FQNEAQ (reference sequence). CDR3 length: 16 residues. Germline trimming cut 4 bases from V and 0 bases from J; bases unmatched to any gene: 2. This CDR3 reads CASSWGLAASYNEQFF. CDR3 DNA: TGTGCCAGCAGCTGGGGACTAGCGGCCTCCTACAATGAGCAGTTCTTC. Full variable domain (missing parts from reference TRBV7-9 and TRBJ2-1): DTGVSQNPRHKITKRGQNVTFRCDPISEHNRLYWYRQTLGQGPEFLTYFQNEAQLEKSRLLSDRFSAERPKGSFSTLEIQRTEQGDSAMYLCASSWGLAASYNEQFFGPGTRLTVL.

The CDR3 region has the DNA TGTGCCTGGACCACCCCAGGGGCTGAGGAAAAACTGTTTTTT. It is translated as CAWTTPGAEEKLFF. The rearrangement links TRBV30 to TRBJ1-4; D is possibly TRBD1 (6 bases). The CDR3 length is 14 residues. With 4 bases removed from V and 8 bases from J, the gap between germline ends came to 17 bases. Germline assignment: CDR1 GTSNPN and CDR2 SVGIG (reference sequence).